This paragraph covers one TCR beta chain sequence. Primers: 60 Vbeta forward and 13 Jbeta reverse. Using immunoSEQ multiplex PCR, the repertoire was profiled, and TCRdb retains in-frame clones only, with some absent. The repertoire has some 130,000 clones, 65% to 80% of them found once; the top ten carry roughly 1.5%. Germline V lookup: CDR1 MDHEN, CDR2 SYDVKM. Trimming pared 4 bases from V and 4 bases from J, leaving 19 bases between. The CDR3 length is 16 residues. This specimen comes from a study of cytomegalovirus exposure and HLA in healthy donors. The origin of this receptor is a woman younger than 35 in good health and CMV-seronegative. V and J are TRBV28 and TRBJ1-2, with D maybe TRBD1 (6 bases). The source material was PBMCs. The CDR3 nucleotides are TGTGCCAGCAGTTCTGGGGGGGCTGAGGGGATCTATGGCTACACCTTC. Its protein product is CASSSGGAEGIYGYTF.